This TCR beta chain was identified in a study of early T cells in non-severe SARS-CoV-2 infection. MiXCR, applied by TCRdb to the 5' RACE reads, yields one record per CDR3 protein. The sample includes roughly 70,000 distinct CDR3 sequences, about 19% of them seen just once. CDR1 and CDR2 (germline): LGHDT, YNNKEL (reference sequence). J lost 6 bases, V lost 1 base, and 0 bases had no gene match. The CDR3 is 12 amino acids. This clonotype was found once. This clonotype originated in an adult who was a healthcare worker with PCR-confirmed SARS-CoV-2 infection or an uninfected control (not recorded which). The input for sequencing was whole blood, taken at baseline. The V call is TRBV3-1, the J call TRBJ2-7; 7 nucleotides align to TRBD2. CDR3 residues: CASSQASGEQYF. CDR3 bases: TGTGCCAGCAGCCAAGCTAGCGGCGAGCAGTACTTC.